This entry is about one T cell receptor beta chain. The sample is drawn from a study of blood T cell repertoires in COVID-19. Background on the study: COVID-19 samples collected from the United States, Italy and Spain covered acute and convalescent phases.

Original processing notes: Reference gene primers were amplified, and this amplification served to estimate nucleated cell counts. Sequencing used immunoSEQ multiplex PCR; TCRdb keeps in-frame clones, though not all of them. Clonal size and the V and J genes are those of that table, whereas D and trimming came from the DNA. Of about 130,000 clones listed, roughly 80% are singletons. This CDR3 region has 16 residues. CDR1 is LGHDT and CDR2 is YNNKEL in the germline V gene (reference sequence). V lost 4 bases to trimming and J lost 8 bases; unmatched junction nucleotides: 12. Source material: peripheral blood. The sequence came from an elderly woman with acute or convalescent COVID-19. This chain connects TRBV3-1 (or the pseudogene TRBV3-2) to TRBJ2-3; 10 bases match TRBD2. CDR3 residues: CASSPLAGAGVGTQYF. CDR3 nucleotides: TGTGCCAGCAGCCCCCTAGCGGGGGCGGGGGTGGGTACGCAGTATTTT.